These T cell receptor beta chains were read from a single sample in a study of blood T cell repertoires in COVID-19. Clones were read by immunoSEQ multiplex PCR, and TCRdb kept only the in-frame ones, dropping some. The sample yields around 140,000 clones, approximately 88% seen once. The source material was peripheral blood. These receptors came from a man aged 65 to 85 with acute or convalescent COVID-19. Each CDR3 is given with its conserved first and last residue. The D gene is left open where the match is weak. Size values are once, few and many counts, or a class for expanded clones, and some rows have none.

d_gene	abundance	v_gene	j_gene	CDR3nt	CDR3aa
TRBD1	NA	TRBV19	TRBJ2-7	TGTGCCAGTAGTAGGGGACAGGGGGCCTACGAGCAGTACTTC	CASSRGQGAYEQYF
NA	NA	TRBV18	TRBJ2-1	TGTGCCAGCTCATCTTCGTTTGGGACACTCTACAATGAGCAGTTCTTC	CASSSSFGTLYNEQFF
NA	NA	TRBV18	TRBJ2-2	TGTGCCAGCTCACCAAGATCAACGCAGGGAAGGGACACCGGGGAGCTGTTTTTT	CASSPRSTQGRDTGELFF
NA	NA	TRBV6-1	TRBJ2-2	TGTGCCAGCAGTGAACTGGAGGGCACCGGGGAGCTGTTTTTT	CASSELEGTGELFF
NA	NA	TRBV19	TRBJ2-3	TGTGCCAGTAGTATAGGACTGTTAGATACGCAGTATTTT	CASSIGLLDTQYF
NA	few	TRBV5-1	TRBJ1-5	TGCGCCAGCAATATCCTCCTAGGGGTCAATCAGCCCCAGCATTTT	CASNILLGVNQPQHF
TRBD2	few	TRBV5-1	TRBJ2-1	TGCGCCAGCAGATTATCCAGCGGGGGATACAATGAGCAGTTCTTC	CASRLSSGGYNEQFF
NA	once	TRBV3-1/TRBV3-2	TRBJ2-2	TGTGCCAGCAGCCCACTAAACACCGGGGAGCTGTTTTTT	CASSPLNTGELFF
TRBD1	few	TRBV9	TRBJ1-1	TGTGCCAGCAGCGTAGCAGGGGGCAGTGAAGCTTTCTTT	CASSVAGGSEAFF
TRBD2	NA	TRBV4-1	TRBJ2-1	TGCGCCAGCAGCCAAGATTTGGGCCCCATAGCGGGGAGCTACAATGAGCAGTTCTTC	CASSQDLGPIAGSYNEQFF
TRBD2	NA	TRBV4-1	TRBJ2-4	TGCGCCAGCAGCCGCACGACTAGCGAAGTGGCCAAAAACATTCAGTACTTC	CASSRTTSEVAKNIQYF
NA	NA	TRBV3-1/TRBV3-2	TRBJ2-1	TGTGCCAGCAGCCTAGGACAATGGGCTGAGCAGTTCTTC	CASSLGQWAEQFF
TRBD1	NA	TRBV7-2	TRBJ2-7	TGTGCCAGCAGCTCGGGACAGGCCGCTCCCTACGAGCAGTACTTC	CASSSGQAAPYEQYF
TRBD1	NA	TRBV18	TRBJ1-1	TGTGCCAGCTCGCGACGACAGGGGGCGCAAGCGAACACTGAAGCTTTCTTT	CASSRRQGAQANTEAFF
TRBD1	NA	TRBV19	TRBJ2-2	TGTGCCAGTAGTATCCAGGGGGCGGACACCGGGGAGCTGTTTTTT	CASSIQGADTGELFF
NA	NA	TRBV19	TRBJ2-4	TGTGCCAGTAGTAAGGACCCTGAGGAGGGAAGGGCCAAAAACATTCAGTACTTC	CASSKDPEEGRAKNIQYF
TRBD1	NA	TRBV6-5	TRBJ1-5	TGTGCCAGCAGACCCAGGACAGGGGAGCCCCAGCATTTT	CASRPRTGEPQHF
NA	once	TRBV6-2/TRBV6-3	TRBJ2-5	TGTGCCAGCAGTTACCCCCCGGGGGATCGAGAGACCCAGTACTTC	CASSYPPGDRETQYF
NA	NA	TRBV19	TRBJ2-7	TGTGCCAGTAGTATAGATCTGACAGCGGCGGGGGAGCAGTACTTC	CASSIDLTAAGEQYF
NA	NA	TRBV28	TRBJ1-3	TGTGCCAGCAGTGGGCAGGTTCTTAGTGGAGGAAACACCATATATTTT	CASSGQVLSGGNTIYF
NA	few	TRBV7-9	TRBJ1-1	TGTGCCAGCAGCCCCCCGGACACTGAAGCTTTCTTT	CASSPPDTEAFF
NA	NA	TRBV20-1	TRBJ2-1	TGCAGTGCTGCGGGGAATGAGCAGTTCTTC	CSAAGNEQFF
TRBD1	NA	TRBV5-1	TRBJ1-1	TGCGCCAGCAGCTTGGCGCAGGGGGCCACTGAAGCTTTCTTT	CASSLAQGATEAFF
NA	NA	TRBV5-1	TRBJ1-1	TGCGCCAGCAGCCTCTGGCCCGAGAACACTGAAGCTTTCTTT	CASSLWPENTEAFF
TRBD1	NA	TRBV19	TRBJ1-6	TGTGCCAGTCGAGGGGGACAGGGGTCCCCGAATTCACCCCTCCACTTT	CASRGGQGSPNSPLHF
TRBD2	NA	TRBV5-1	TRBJ2-7	TGCGCCAGCAGCCTAGGACTAGCGGGGGGATACTCCTACGAGCAGTACTTC	CASSLGLAGGYSYEQYF
NA	NA	TRBV5-1	TRBJ1-1	TGCGCCAGCAGCCAGTTCGGGGTCAGGGGAGGGACTGAAGCTTTCTTT	CASSQFGVRGGTEAFF
NA	NA	TRBV7-9	TRBJ1-5	TGTGCCAGCAGCTCAGGTGGGCCCCAGCATTTT	CASSSGGPQHF
NA	NA	TRBV12-3/TRBV12-4	TRBJ1-6	TGTGCCAGCAGTTTAAAAGGAGGTTCACCCCTCCACTTT	CASSLKGGSPLHF
NA	NA	TRBV2	TRBJ1-6	TGTGCCAGCGGTTCTGACAGGAATTCACCCCTCCACTTT	CASGSDRNSPLHF
TRBD2	once	TRBV7-3	TRBJ2-3	TGTGCCAGCAGCCTACGGACTAGCTCGTGGTGGAATACGCAGTATTTT	CASSLRTSSWWNTQYF
NA	NA	TRBV28	TRBJ2-7	TGTGCCAGCAGTCCACAAGGGCAGGGCGAGCAGTACTTC	CASSPQGQGEQYF
NA	NA	TRBV24-1	TRBJ2-7	TGTGCCACCAGTAGTGCAGGGGCTAGAGAGCAGTACTTC	CATSSAGAREQYF
TRBD1	NA	TRBV6-6	TRBJ1-4	TGTGCCAGCAGTCGACAGGGGCGAAATGAAAAACTGTTTTTT	CASSRQGRNEKLFF
NA	NA	TRBV30	TRBJ1-1	TGTGCCTGGAGTGTAGGAGGGGGGGGGAACACTGAAGCTTTCTTT	CAWSVGGGGNTEAFF
NA	NA	TRBV6-6	TRBJ1-2	TGTGCCAGCAAGGGAGAGTGGGGTGGCTACACCTTC	CASKGEWGGYTF
TRBD1	NA	TRBV19	TRBJ2-2	TGTGCCAGTGTTCGGCGGACAGGCGCCGGGGAGCTGTTTTTT	CASVRRTGAGELFF
NA	few	TRBV7-2	TRBJ2-3	TGTGCCAGCAGAATACTAACAGATACGCAGTATTTT	CASRILTDTQYF
NA	once	TRBV7-9	TRBJ2-4	TGTGCCAGCAGTTTCCCCGGTGCACGGAAAAACATTCAGTACTTC	CASSFPGARKNIQYF
NA	NA	TRBV21-1	TRBJ2-1	TGTGCCAGCAGCTCCTCCTTCGGGGGACTAGCCTACAATGAGCAGTTCTTC	CASSSSFGGLAYNEQFF
TRBD1	NA	TRBV27	TRBJ1-2	TGTGCCAGCAGCCGGGACAGGCTATTGGGCTACACCTTC	CASSRDRLLGYTF
NA	NA	TRBV21-1	TRBJ1-2	TGTGCCAGCAGCAAAGTAGGAAGGGACAGAAGCTATGGCTACACCTTC	CASSKVGRDRSYGYTF
TRBD1	NA	TRBV29-1	TRBJ1-2	TGCAGCGTTGTACTACCGACAGGGGGAGGCTATGGCTACACCTTC	CSVVLPTGGGYGYTF
NA	NA	TRBV7-2	TRBJ2-7	TGTGCCAGCAGCTTAAGCCACTACGAGCAGTACTTC	CASSLSHYEQYF
NA	NA	TRBV28	TRBJ2-1	TGTGCCAGCAGACTACGTGGTGCGGGGAATGAGCAGTTCTTC	CASRLRGAGNEQFF
NA	NA	TRBV28	TRBJ2-7	TGTGCCAGCAGTTTGTTACAGCGGGAGCAGTACTTC	CASSLLQREQYF
NA	NA	TRBV19	TRBJ1-1	TGTGCCAGCCTTCCCAGGACTAGGGACACTGAAGCTTTCTTT	CASLPRTRDTEAFF
NA	NA	TRBV27	TRBJ2-3	TGTGCCAGCAGTTTATTAGCGGCTAGCACAGATACGCAGTATTTT	CASSLLAASTDTQYF
TRBD1	NA	TRBV6-5	TRBJ1-1	TGTGCCAGCAGCCTAGCCCGACAGGGGGCAACTGAAGCTTTCTTT	CASSLARQGATEAFF
NA	NA	TRBV7-9	TRBJ2-7	TGTGCCAGCAGCATCACAGGTAACTCCTACGAGCAGTACTTC	CASSITGNSYEQYF
TRBD2	NA	TRBV5-1	TRBJ2-1	TGCGCCAGCAGCTTGGGACTAGCGGGAGCGAATGAGCAGTTCTTC	CASSLGLAGANEQFF
NA	NA	TRBV12-3/TRBV12-4	TRBJ2-1	TGTGCCAGCAGTTTAAACAACGGACAAGAGTCGTTCTTC	CASSLNNGQESFF
TRBD1	NA	TRBV7-9	TRBJ2-3	TGTGCCAGCAGCCTGACAGGGGGCGGGGATACGCAGTATTTT	CASSLTGGGDTQYF
TRBD2	NA	TRBV9	TRBJ2-2	TGTGCCAGCGGGACTAGCGGCACCGGGGAGCTGTTTTTT	CASGTSGTGELFF
TRBD2	NA	TRBV12-3/TRBV12-4	TRBJ2-7	TGTGCCAGCACCGTCGGGGGGTCCTACGAGCAGTACTTC	CASTVGGSYEQYF
NA	NA	TRBV6-5	TRBJ1-1	TGTGCCAGCAGTTACCCTAAAGGGGAGAACACTGAAGCTTTCTTT	CASSYPKGENTEAFF
NA	once	TRBV20-1	TRBJ1-1	TGCAGTGCTAGTGCAGGTTTCACTGAAGCTTTCTTT	CSASAGFTEAFF
TRBD2	NA	TRBV5-8	TRBJ2-1	TGTGCCAGCAGCTTGGGGACTAGCGGGAGTAGGTACAATGAGCAGTTCTTC	CASSLGTSGSRYNEQFF
NA	NA	TRBV15	TRBJ1-1	TGTGCCACCAGCAGGCTCAACAGGGCTCGTAACACTGAAGCTTTCTTT	CATSRLNRARNTEAFF
NA	NA	TRBV18	TRBJ2-1	TGTGCCAGCTCACCGATCACGGTAAATGAGCAGTTCTTC	CASSPITVNEQFF